This T cell receptor beta chain appears in the sequencing data of a study of molecular identifiers for immune sequencing clone quantification. General study points: Researchers reportedly could pick up spiked Jurkat TCR RNA from one cell mixed into about 970,000 naive cells. Over 97% of CMV-specific effector molecules, but under 1% of naive ones, were in clones above 20 copies.

Remarks on this clonotype: Its antigen is not identified.

V shed 4 bases and J 7 bases; nucleotides not matched to a gene: 8. This CDR3 has 16 residues. CDR1 and CDR2 (germline): KGHDR, SFDVKD. Naive CD8 library inputs spanned about 19,000 to 1,000,000 sorted cells and 10%, 30% or 50% RNA. Methods described previously, with TCR primers listed, were used for bulk TCR libraries. TCRdb re-derived calls from the PCR reads in MiXCR, one entry per CDR3 protein. The repertoire consists of around 65,000 distinct CDR3 sequences, with less than 20% occurring once and the leading ten covering around 1.6%. Sequencing was done on a sample of naive CD8+ T cells from blood, with Jurkat cell RNA spiked in. The subset here: FACS-sorted CD8+CD4-CCR7+CD45RA+ naive T cells. This chain links TRBV24-1 with TRBJ2-2; 10 bases fit TRBD2. The TCR sequence derives from a human donor in good health. Some libraries in this study had Jurkat cell RNA spiked in. The chain's CDR3 is CATSDQAGGAFGELFF. In DNA, the CDR3 is TGTGCCACCAGTGACCAAGCGGGAGGGGCTTTCGGGGAGCTGTTTTTT.